This T cell receptor (beta chain) was retrieved from a study of vaccination effects on CD4 cells after COVID-19. Sequencing in the ViraFEST assay came after antigen-specific CD4+ T cells had been expanded with viral peptide pools, which were used to stimulate PBMC. Scientists isolated CD4+ T cells after an approximately 11-day culture period ended. PCR showed that the person got SARS-CoV-2 infection at some point between March and December 2020. Comment on this clone: Its specificity is unknown.

V was shortened by 3 bases and J by 5 bases, with 7 bases between the two germline ends. The CDR3 is made up of 12 amino acids. Data came from immunoSEQ multiplex PCR; TCRdb stores just in-frame clones and leaves some out. The sample holds around 50,000 clones, more than 65% seen once. This chain links TRBV12-3 or TRBV12-4 with TRBJ1-1; D unclear. Sequences were derived from CD4+ T cells from PBMCs cultured with HIV peptides, sampled before COVID-19 vaccination. The subset: HIV-1 Nef peptide pool negative control/reference culture. The sequence was collected from a human donor who had a prior SARS-CoV-2 infection. In nucleotides, the CDR3 is TGTGCCAGCAGTTTGCAGGAGACTGAAGCTTTCTTT. Translation: CASSLQETEAFF.